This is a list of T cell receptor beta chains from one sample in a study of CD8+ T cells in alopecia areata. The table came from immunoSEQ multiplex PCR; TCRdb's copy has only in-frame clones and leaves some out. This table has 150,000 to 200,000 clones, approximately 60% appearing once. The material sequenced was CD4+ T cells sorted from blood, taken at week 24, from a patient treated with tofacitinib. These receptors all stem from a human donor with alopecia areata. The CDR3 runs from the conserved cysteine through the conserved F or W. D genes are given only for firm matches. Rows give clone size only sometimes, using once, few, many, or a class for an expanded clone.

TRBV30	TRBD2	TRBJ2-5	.	CAWSMGGGAKTQYF	TGTGCCTGGAGTATGGGCGGGGGGGCAAAGACCCAGTACTTC
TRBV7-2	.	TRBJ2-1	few	CASSLGFGYYNEQFF	TGTGCCAGCAGCTTAGGGTTTGGCTATTACAATGAGCAGTTCTTC
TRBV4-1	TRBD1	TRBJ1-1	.	CASSQDLVGDRDTEAFF	TGCGCCAGCAGCCAAGATCTAGTGGGGGACAGGGACACTGAAGCTTTCTTT
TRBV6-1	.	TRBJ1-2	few	CASSERWNGYTF	TGTGCCAGCAGTGAAAGGTGGAATGGCTACACCTTC
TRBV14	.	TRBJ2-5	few	CASSQHLGAETQYF	TGTGCCAGCAGCCAACATCTTGGGGCAGAGACCCAGTACTTC
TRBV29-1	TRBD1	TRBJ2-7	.	CSVQGQGRSEQYF	TGCAGCGTGCAGGGACAGGGGAGGTCCGAGCAGTACTTC
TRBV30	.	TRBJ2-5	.	CAWSAAGTGYWETQYF	TGTGCCTGGAGCGCAGCCGGCACAGGGTATTGGGAGACCCAGTACTTC
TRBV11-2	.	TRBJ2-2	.	CASRVGADTGELFF	TGTGCCAGCAGGGTAGGGGCCGATACCGGGGAGCTGTTTTTT
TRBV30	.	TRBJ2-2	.	CAWSSRPGELFF	TGTGCCTGGAGTTCGAGGCCCGGGGAGCTGTTTTTT
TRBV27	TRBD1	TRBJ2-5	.	CASSDRAQETQYF	TGTGCCAGCAGCGACAGGGCGCAAGAGACCCAGTACTTC
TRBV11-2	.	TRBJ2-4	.	CASSLEPGQPQYF	TGTGCCAGCAGCTTAGAGCCAGGCCAACCCCAGTACTTC
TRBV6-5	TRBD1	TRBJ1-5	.	CASSRQGFGSQPQHF	TGTGCCAGCAGCCGACAGGGCTTCGGCTCCCAACCCCAGCATTTT
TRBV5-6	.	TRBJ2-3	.	CASSPTDTDTQYF	TGTGCCAGCAGCCCTACAGACACAGATACGCAGTATTTT
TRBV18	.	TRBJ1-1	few	CASSNQGVTEAFF	TGTGCCAGCTCTAACCAAGGGGTCACTGAAGCTTTCTTT
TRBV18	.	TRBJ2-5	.	CASSPRTQQETQYF	TGTGCCAGCTCACCCAGGACGCAGCAAGAGACCCAGTACTTC
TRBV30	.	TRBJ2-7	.	CAWSVQGSYEQYF	TGTGCCTGGAGTGTACAGGGCAGCTACGAGCAGTACTTC
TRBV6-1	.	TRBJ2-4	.	CASMDRLAKNIQYF	TGTGCCAGCATGGACCGCCTAGCCAAAAACATTCAGTACTTC
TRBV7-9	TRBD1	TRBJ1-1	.	CASSLRGVRQGWSTEAFF	TGTGCCAGCAGCCTTAGGGGAGTGAGACAGGGATGGTCCACCGAAGCTTTCTTT
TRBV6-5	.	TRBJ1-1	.	CASSYSILGTEAFF	TGTGCCAGCAGTTACTCGATACTGGGCACTGAAGCTTTCTTT
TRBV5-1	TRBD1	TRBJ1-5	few	CASSSGQLNQPQHF	TGCGCCAGCAGCTCGGGACAGCTAAATCAGCCCCAGCATTTT
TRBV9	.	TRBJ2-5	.	CASGSISGFQETQYF	TGTGCCAGCGGAAGCATTAGCGGCTTCCAAGAGACCCAGTACTTC
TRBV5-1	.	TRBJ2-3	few	CASSLADTQYF	TGCGCCAGCAGCCTAGCAGATACGCAGTATTTT
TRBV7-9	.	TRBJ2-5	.	CASSFNRDWETQYF	TGTGCCAGCAGCTTCAACCGGGACTGGGAGACCCAGTACTTC
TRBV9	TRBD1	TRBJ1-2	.	CASSVGQGARDYGYTF	TGTGCCAGCAGCGTAGGTCAGGGGGCGCGGGACTATGGCTACACCTTC
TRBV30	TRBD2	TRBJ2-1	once	CAWRTAGGGRSEFF	TGTGCCTGGAGAACGGCCGGCGGGGGTAGGAGCGAGTTCTTC
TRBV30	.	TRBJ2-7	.	CAWNEQGIFNEQYF	TGTGCCTGGAATGAGCAGGGAATTTTCAACGAGCAGTACTTC
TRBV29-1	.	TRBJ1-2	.	CSVRGSYGYTF	TGCAGCGTCAGGGGTAGCTATGGCTACACCTTC
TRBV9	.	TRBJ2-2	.	CASSVRGTAGELFF	TGTGCCAGCAGCGTAAGGGGGACGGCCGGGGAGCTGTTTTTT
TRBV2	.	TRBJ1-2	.	CASSEVGREVYGYTF	TGTGCCAGCAGTGAAGTTGGCAGGGAGGTCTATGGCTACACCTTC
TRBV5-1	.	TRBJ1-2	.	CASSLDSGGGGYTF	TGCGCCAGCAGCTTGGATTCAGGAGGTGGCGGCTACACCTTC
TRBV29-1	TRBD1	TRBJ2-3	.	CSVERDRFTDTQYF	TGCAGCGTTGAACGGGACAGGTTTACAGATACGCAGTATTTT
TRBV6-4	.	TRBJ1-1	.	CASSVEEGTEAFF	TGTGCCAGCAGTGTAGAGGAGGGGACTGAAGCTTTCTTT
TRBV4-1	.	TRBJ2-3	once	CASSQESQGVQDTQYF	TGCGCCAGCAGCCAAGAGAGCCAGGGAGTTCAAGATACGCAGTATTTT
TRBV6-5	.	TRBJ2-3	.	CASSLGLASTDTQYF	TGTGCCAGCAGTTTAGGACTCGCTAGCACAGATACGCAGTATTTT
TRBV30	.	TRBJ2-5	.	CAWSVLAWETQYF	TGTGCCTGGAGTGTACTAGCCTGGGAGACCCAGTACTTC
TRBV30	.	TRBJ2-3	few	CAWRVRRFPSTDTQYF	TGTGCCTGGAGGGTAAGGCGGTTCCCTAGCACAGATACGCAGTATTTT
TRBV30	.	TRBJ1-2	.	CAWSSNYGYTF	TGTGCCTGGAGTAGCAACTATGGCTACACCTTC
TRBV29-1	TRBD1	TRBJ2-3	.	CSVGEGWGQGPDTQYF	TGCAGCGTTGGAGAGGGGTGGGGACAGGGGCCAGATACGCAGTATTTT
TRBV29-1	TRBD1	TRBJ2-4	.	CSVEKFTGDSKNIQYF	TGCAGCGTTGAAAAGTTTACAGGGGATTCCAAAAACATTCAGTACTTC
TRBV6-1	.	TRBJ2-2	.	CASSLAGGELFF	TGTGCCAGCAGTTTGGCCGGGGGGGAGCTGTTTTTT
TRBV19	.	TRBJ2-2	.	CASSKGRNTGELFF	TGTGCCAGTAGTAAAGGGCGGAACACCGGGGAGCTGTTTTTT
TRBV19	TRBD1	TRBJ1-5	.	CASGQGRYQPQHF	TGTGCCAGTGGACAGGGTAGATATCAGCCCCAGCATTTT